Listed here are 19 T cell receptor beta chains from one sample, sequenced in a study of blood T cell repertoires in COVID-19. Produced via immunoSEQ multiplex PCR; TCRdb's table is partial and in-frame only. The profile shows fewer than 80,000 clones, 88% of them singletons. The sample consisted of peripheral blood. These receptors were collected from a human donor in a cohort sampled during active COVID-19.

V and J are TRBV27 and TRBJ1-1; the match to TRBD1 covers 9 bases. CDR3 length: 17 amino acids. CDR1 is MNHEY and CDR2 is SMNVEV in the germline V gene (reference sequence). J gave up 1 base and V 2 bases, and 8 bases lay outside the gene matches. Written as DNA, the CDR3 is TGTGCCAGCAGTTTAACAGGGGGCGCGGTTGGGAACACTGAAGCTTTCTTT. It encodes CASSLTGGAVGNTEAFF.

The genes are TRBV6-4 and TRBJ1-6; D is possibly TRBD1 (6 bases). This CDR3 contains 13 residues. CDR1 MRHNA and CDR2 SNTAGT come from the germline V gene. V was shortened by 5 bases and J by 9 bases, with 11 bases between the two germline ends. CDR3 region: CASSTGSSSPLHF. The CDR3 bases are TGTGCCAGCAGTACAGGGTCATCTTCACCCCTCCACTTT.

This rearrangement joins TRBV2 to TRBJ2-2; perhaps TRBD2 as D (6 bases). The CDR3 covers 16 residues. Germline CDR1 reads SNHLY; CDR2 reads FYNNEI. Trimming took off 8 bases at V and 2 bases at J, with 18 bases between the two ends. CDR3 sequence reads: CASGRGASLNTGELFF. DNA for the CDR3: TGTGCCAGCGGGCGCGGGGCCAGTCTAAACACCGGGGAGCTGTTTTTT.

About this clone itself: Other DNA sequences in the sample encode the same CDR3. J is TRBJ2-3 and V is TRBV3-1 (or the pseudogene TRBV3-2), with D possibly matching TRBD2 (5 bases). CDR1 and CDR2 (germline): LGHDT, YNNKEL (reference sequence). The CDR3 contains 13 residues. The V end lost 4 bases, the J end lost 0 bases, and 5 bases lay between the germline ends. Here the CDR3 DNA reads TGTGCCAGCAGCCCGGGAAGCACAGATACGCAGTATTTT. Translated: CASSPGSTDTQYF.

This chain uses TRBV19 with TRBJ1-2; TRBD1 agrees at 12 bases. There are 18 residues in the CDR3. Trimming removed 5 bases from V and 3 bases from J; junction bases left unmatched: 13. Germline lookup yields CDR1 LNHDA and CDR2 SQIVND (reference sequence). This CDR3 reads CASSPLITGTGGYYGYTF. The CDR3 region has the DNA TGTGCCAGTAGTCCCCTCATCACCGGGACAGGGGGCTACTATGGCTACACCTTC. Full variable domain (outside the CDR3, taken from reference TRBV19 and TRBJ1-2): DGGITQSPKYLFRKEGQNVTLSCEQNLNHDAMYWYRQDPGQGLRLIYYSQIVNDFQKGDIAEGYSVSREKKESFPLTVTSAQKNPTAFYLCASSPLITGTGGYYGYTFGSGTRLTVV.

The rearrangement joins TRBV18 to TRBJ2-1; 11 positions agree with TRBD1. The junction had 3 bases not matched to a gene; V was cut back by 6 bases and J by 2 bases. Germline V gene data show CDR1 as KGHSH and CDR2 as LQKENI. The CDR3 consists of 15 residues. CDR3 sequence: CASSWTGGTYNEQFF. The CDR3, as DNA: TGTGCCAGCTCCTGGACAGGGGGCACCTACAATGAGCAGTTCTTC.

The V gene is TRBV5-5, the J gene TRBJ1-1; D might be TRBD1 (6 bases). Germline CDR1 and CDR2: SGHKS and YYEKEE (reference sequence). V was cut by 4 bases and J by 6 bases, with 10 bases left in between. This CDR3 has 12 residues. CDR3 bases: TGTGCCAGCAGCCGTAGACAGGCTGAAGCTTTCTTT. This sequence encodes CASSRRQAEAFF.

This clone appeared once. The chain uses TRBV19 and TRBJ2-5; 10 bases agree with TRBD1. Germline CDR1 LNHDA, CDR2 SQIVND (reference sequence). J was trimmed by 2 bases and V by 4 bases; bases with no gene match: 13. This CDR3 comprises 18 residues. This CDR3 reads CASSTPGTGALFQETQYF. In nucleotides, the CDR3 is TGTGCCAGTAGTACGCCCGGGACAGGGGCCCTTTTTCAAGAGACCCAGTACTTC. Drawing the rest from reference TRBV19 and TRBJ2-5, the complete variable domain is DGGITQSPKYLFRKEGQNVTLSCEQNLNHDAMYWYRQDPGQGLRLIYYSQIVNDFQKGDIAEGYSVSREKKESFPLTVTSAQKNPTAFYLCASSTPGTGALFQETQYFGPGTRLLVL.

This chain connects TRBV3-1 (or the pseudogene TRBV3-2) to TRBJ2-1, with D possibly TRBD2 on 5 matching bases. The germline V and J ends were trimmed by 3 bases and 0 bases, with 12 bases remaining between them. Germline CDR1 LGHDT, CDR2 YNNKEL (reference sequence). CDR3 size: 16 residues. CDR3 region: CASSQGAPSSYNEQFF. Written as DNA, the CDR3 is TGTGCCAGCAGCCAGGGAGCGCCCAGCTCCTACAATGAGCAGTTCTTC.

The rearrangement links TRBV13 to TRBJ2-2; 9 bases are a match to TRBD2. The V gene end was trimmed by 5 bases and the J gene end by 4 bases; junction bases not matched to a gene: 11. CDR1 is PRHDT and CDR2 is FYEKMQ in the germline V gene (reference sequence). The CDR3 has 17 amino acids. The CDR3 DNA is TGTGCCAGCAGCCCCGGGCTGACTAGCGGCTCCACCGGGGAGCTGTTTTTT. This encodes CASSPGLTSGSTGELFF.

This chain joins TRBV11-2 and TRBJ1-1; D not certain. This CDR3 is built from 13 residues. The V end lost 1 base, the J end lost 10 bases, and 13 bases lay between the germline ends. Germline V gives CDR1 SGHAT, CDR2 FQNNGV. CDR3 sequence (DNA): TGTGCCAGCAGCTTAGCGGTCGGGTTTCCAGCTTTCTTT. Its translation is CASSLAVGFPAFF.

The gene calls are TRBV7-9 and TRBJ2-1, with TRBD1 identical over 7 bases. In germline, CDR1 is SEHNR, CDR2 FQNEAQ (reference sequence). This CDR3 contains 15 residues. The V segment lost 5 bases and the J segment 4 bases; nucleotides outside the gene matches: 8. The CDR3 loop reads CASSQAGTAYNEQFF. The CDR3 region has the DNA TGTGCCAGCAGCCAAGCCGGGACAGCATACAATGAGCAGTTCTTC.

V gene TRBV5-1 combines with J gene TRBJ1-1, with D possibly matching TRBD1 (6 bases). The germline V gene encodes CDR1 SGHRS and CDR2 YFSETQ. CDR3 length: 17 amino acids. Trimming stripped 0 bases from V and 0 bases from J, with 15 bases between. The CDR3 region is CASSLGGQTRMNTEAFF. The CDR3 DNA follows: TGCGCCAGCAGCTTGGGAGGACAGACAAGAATGAACACTGAAGCTTTCTTT.

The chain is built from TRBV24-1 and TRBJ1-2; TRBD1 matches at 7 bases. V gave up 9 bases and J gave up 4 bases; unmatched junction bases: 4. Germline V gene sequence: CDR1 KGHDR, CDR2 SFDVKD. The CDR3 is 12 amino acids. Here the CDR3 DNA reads TGTGCCACCTCCGGGGACAGCTATGGCTACACCTTC. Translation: CATSGDSYGYTF.

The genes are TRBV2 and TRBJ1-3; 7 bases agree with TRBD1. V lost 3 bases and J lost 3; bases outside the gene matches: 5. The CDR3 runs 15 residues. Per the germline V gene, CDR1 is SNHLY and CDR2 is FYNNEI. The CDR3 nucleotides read TGTGCCAGCAGTGAGAAGGGGGCGATTGGAAACACCATATATTTT. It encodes CASSEKGAIGNTIYF.

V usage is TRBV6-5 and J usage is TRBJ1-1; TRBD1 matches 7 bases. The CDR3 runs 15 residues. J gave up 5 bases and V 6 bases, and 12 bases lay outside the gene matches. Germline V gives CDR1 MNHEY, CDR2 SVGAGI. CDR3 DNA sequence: TGTGCCAGCAGCCGCTCGCAGGGGGTTTGGACTGAAGCTTTCTTT. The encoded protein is CASSRSQGVWTEAFF.

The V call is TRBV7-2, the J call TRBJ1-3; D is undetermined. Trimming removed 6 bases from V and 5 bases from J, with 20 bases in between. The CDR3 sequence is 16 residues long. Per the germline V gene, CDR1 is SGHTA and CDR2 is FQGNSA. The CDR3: CASSSQATPPRNTIYF. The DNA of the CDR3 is TGTGCCAGCAGTTCGCAGGCAACCCCGCCGAGAAACACCATATATTTT.

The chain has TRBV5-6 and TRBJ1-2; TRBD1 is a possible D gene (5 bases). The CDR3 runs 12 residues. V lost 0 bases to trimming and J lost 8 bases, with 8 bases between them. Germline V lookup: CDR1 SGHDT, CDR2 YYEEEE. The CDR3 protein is CASSLGQGGYTF. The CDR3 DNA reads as TGTGCCAGCAGCTTGGGCCAGGGAGGCTACACCTTC.

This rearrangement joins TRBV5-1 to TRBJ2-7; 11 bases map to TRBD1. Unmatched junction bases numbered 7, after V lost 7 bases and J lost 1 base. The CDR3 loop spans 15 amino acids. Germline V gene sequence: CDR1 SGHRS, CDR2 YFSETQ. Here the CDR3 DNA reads TGCGCCAGCCGGACAGGGGGCGGCTCATCCTACGAGCAGTACTTC. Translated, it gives CASRTGGGSSYEQYF.